The 12 T cell receptor beta chains below were found in one sample sequenced in a study of cytomegalovirus exposure and HLA in healthy donors. Vbeta (60) and Jbeta (13) primers were used in the PCR. Profiling relied on immunoSEQ multiplex PCR, and the TCRdb table lists in-frame clones only, not all of them. The sample consists of about 160,000 clones, 81% of them appearing once. Sequenced material: PBMCs. These receptors were collected from a woman aged 45-65 years in good health and CMV-seronegative.

The chain is built from TRBV28 and TRBJ2-3; 8 bases are shared with TRBD2. The V and J ends lost 4 bases and 3 bases, in that order; junction bases with no gene match: 9. The germline V gene has CDR1 MDHEN and CDR2 SYDVKM. The CDR3 totals 16 residues. In DNA form, the CDR3 reads TGTGCCAGCAGTTCCCGCGAGGCGGGAGGAACAGATACGCAGTATTTT. Amino acids: CASSSREAGGTDTQYF.

The chain couples TRBV29-1 to TRBJ2-3; D is perhaps TRBD2 (6 bases). Trimming left V 3 bases short and J 2 bases short, with 12 bases between. The CDR3 loop spans 14 amino acids. CDR1 and CDR2 (germline): SQVTM, ANQGSEA. CDR3 sequence: CSVDNGGNTDTQYF. As DNA, the CDR3 is TGCAGCGTTGATAACGGGGGAAACACAGATACGCAGTATTTT.

This chain joins TRBV15 and TRBJ2-5, with 8 positions matching TRBD1. V lost 0 bases and J lost 5; bases outside the gene matches: 5. CDR3 length: 15 amino acids. Germline V gene sequence: CDR1 LNHNV, CDR2 YYDKDF (reference sequence). CDR3 DNA sequence: TGTGCCACCAGCAGAGAGGACAGGGTTTGGGAGACCCAGTACTTC. As protein: CATSREDRVWETQYF.

The chain recombines TRBV5-4 with TRBJ1-1, with TRBD1 identical over 8 bases. Trimming cost V 0 bases and J 4 bases; bases outside gene matches: 5. Germline V gene lookup returns CDR1 SGHNT and CDR2 YYREEE (reference sequence). The CDR3 consists of 15 residues. The CDR3 protein is CASSLGTGISTEAFF. DNA for the CDR3: TGTGCCAGCAGCTTGGGGACAGGGATTAGCACTGAAGCTTTCTTT.

This chain uses TRBV12-5 with TRBJ2-1; 9 positions match TRBD2. CDR1 and CDR2 from the germline V gene are LGHNT and FRNRAP. This CDR3 spans 15 amino acids. V was clipped by 1 base and J by 8 bases; unmatched bases: 6. The CDR3 nucleotides read TGTGCTAGTGGTTTGGGGCTAGCGGGACGCGATGAGCAGTTCTTC. This sequence encodes CASGLGLAGRDEQFF.

About this clone itself: Other nucleotide sequences in the sample specify the same CDR3. The rearrangement uses TRBV4-2 and TRBJ2-7; D perhaps matches TRBD1 (5 bases). The CDR3 extends over 12 amino acids. CDR1 and CDR2 (germline): LGHNA, YNFKEQ. V lost 4 bases, J lost 4 bases, and 8 bases lay in between. The CDR3 spells CASSPDSYEQYF. The DNA of the CDR3 is TGTGCCAGCAGCCCCGACAGTTACGAGCAGTACTTC.

Concerning this clone: An end of the junction does not agree with germline; a read error may underlie this. The rearrangement joins TRBV7-2 to TRBJ1-4; D might be TRBD1 (6 bases). The CDR3 contains 15 residues. CDR1 SGHTA and CDR2 FQGNSA come from the germline V gene. Here the CDR3 reads CASSLAGTTNEKLFF. The CDR3 DNA follows: TGTGCCAGCAGCTTAGCAGGGACAACAAATGAAAAACTGTTTTTT.

This clone is a singleton in its sample. J is TRBJ1-1 and V is TRBV19, with TRBD1 matching 8 bases. With V trimmed by 3 bases and J by 1 base, 1 base remained unmatched. There are 14 residues in the CDR3. Germline assignment: CDR1 LNHDA and CDR2 SQIVND (reference sequence). The CDR3 spells CASSIGTGNTEAFF. The DNA for the CDR3 is TGTGCCAGTAGTATTGGGACAGGGAACACTGAAGCTTTCTTT.

The rearrangement links TRBV6-1 to TRBJ1-5; 7 bases fit TRBD1. Trimming took 2 bases from V and 4 from J; bases not matched to a gene: 5. The CDR3 length is 15 residues. Germline assignment: CDR1 MNHNS and CDR2 SASEGT. This chain's CDR3 is CASSELGQRNQPQHF. The CDR3 coding sequence is TGTGCCAGCAGTGAACTGGGACAGAGAAATCAGCCCCAGCATTTT.

The V and J genes are TRBV27 and TRBJ2-2, with 10 bases that match TRBD2. Germline assignment: CDR1 MNHEY and CDR2 SMNVEV (reference sequence). There are 15 residues in the CDR3. The V gene end was trimmed by 6 bases and the J gene end by 4 bases; junction bases not matched to a gene: 5. CDR3 sequence reads: CASSQAGGVTGELFF. The CDR3 bases are TGTGCCAGCAGCCAAGCGGGAGGGGTCACCGGGGAGCTGTTTTTT.

This clone was seen once. The rearrangement joins TRBV6-5 to TRBJ2-1; 8 bases agree with TRBD2. CDR1 is MNHEY, CDR2 SVGAGI, per germline. V was pared by 7 bases and J by 13 bases, with 18 bases of the junction left unmatched. The CDR3 has 15 residues. As DNA, the CDR3 is TGTGCCAGCATGACTTCCGGGACTAGTTCCTTTCCCCAGTTCTTC. Its protein product is CASMTSGTSSFPQFF.

For this clone: Other DNA sequences within the sample encode an identical CDR3. This chain joins TRBV9 and TRBJ2-7; possibly TRBD2 for D (5 bases). CDR3 length: 14 amino acids. Trimming left V 0 bases short and J 1 base short, with 8 bases between. The germline V gene encodes CDR1 SGDLS and CDR2 YYNGEE. In DNA form, the CDR3 reads TGTGCCAGCAGCGTAGGAGGGCCTTCCTACGAGCAGTACTTC. Translating it yields CASSVGGPSYEQYF.